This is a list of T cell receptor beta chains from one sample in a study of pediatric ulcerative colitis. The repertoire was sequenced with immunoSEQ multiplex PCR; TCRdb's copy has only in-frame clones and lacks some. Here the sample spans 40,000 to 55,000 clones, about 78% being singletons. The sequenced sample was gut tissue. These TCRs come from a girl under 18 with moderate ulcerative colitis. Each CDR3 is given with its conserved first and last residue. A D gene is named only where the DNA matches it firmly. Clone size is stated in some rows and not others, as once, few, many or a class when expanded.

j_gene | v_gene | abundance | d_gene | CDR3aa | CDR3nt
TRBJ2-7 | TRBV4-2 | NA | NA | CASSQEYGRNSYYEQYF | TGTGCCAGCAGCCAAGAGTACGGACGAAACTCCTACTACGAGCAGTACTTC
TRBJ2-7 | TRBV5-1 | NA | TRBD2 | CASSLDGGSSYEQYF | TGCGCCAGCAGCTTGGATGGCGGGAGCTCCTACGAGCAGTACTTC
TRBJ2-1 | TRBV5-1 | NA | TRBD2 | CASSFFSGSLGFDEQFF | TGCGCCAGCAGCTTTTTTAGCGGGAGCTTGGGTTTCGATGAGCAGTTCTTC
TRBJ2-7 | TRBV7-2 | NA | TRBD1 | CASSSQGQSNYEQYF | TGTGCCAGCAGCTCCCAGGGACAGTCTAACTACGAGCAGTACTTC
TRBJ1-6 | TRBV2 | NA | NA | CASRADNSPLHF | TGTGCCAGCAGGGCCGATAATTCACCCCTCCACTTT
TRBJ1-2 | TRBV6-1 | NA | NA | CASSEVLVDGYTF | TGTGCCAGCAGTGAAGTCCTTGTCGATGGCTACACCTTC
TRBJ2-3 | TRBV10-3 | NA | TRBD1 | CAISETGASTDTQYF | TGTGCCATCAGTGAGACAGGGGCAAGCACAGATACGCAGTATTTT
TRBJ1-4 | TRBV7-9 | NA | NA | CASSLSQTYEKLFF | TGTGCCAGCAGCTTATCCCAGACTTATGAAAAACTGTTTTTT
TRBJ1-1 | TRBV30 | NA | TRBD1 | CAWFSTGINTEAFF | TGTGCCTGGTTTTCGACAGGGATTAACACTGAAGCTTTCTTT
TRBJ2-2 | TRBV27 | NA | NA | CASSLGSGASWTGELFF | TGTGCCAGCAGTTTAGGGTCGGGGGCGAGTTGGACCGGGGAGCTGTTTTTT
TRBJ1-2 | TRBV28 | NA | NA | CASSLPASGYTF | TGTGCCAGCAGTTTACCGGCGAGTGGCTACACCTTC
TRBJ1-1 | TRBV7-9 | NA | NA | CASSLARGDTEAFF | TGTGCCAGCAGCTTAGCAAGGGGTGACACTGAAGCTTTCTTT
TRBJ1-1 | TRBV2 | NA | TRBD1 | CASTGTLGTGGKNTEAFF | TGTGCCAGCACTGGTACCCTTGGGACAGGGGGAAAGAACACTGAAGCTTTCTTT
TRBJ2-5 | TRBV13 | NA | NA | CASSFRVSETQYF | TGTGCCAGCAGCTTCAGAGTCTCGGAGACCCAGTACTTC
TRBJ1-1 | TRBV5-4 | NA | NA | CASSSTTGGTEAFF | TGTGCCAGCAGCTCGACGACAGGTGGCACTGAAGCTTTCTTT
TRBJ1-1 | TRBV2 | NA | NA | CASSEVTGANTEAFF | TGTGCCAGCAGTGAAGTCACGGGGGCAAACACTGAAGCTTTCTTT
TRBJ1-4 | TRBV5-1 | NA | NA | CASRGREKLFF | TGCGCCAGCAGGGGGCGTGAAAAACTGTTTTTT
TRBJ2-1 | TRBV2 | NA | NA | CASSEDGSSYNEQFF | TGTGCCAGCAGTGAAGATGGGAGCTCCTACAATGAGCAGTTCTTC
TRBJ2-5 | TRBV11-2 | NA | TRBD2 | CASSLDGSGQGTQYF | TGTGCCAGCAGCTTAGATGGTAGCGGGCAGGGGACCCAGTACTTC
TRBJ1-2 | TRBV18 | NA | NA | CASSPSRTIRDGYTF | TGTGCCAGCTCACCATCGCGAACTATTAGGGATGGCTACACCTTC
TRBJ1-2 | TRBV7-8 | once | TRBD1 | CASSSDRGFYGYTF | TGTGCCAGCAGCTCCGACAGGGGGTTCTATGGCTACACCTTC
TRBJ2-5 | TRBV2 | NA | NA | CASSESPGTAETQYF | TGTGCCAGCAGTGAAAGCCCCGGCACGGCGGAGACCCAGTACTTC
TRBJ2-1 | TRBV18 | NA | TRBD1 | CASSPQGAGDEQFF | TGTGCCAGCTCACCACAGGGGGCGGGCGATGAGCAGTTCTTC
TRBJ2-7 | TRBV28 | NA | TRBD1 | CASSNTGTGAYEQYF | TGTGCCAGCAGCAACACCGGGACAGGGGCCTACGAGCAGTACTTC
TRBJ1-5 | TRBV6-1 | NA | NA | CASSEASGNNQPQHF | TGTGCCAGCAGTGAAGCGTCGGGAAACAATCAGCCCCAGCATTTT